A selection of T cell receptor beta chains follows, all from one sample in a study of early T cells in non-severe SARS-CoV-2 infection. Each CDR3 protein is one row after TCRdb ran MiXCR on the 5' RACE reads. This table has fewer than 30,000 distinct CDR3 sequences, 4.3% appearing once. Sequenced material: whole blood. Receptors originate from an adult who was a healthcare worker with PCR-confirmed SARS-CoV-2 infection or an uninfected control (not recorded which). CDR3s include the opening cysteine and the closing phenylalanine or tryptophan. The D gene is left open where the match is weak. Clone size is shown for a subset of rows, as once, few, many or a class of expanded clone.

v_call	d_call	clone_size	j_call	cdr3_aa	cdr3_nt
TRBV18	-	few	TRBJ1-6	CASSPLGQSPSPLHF	TGTGCCAGCTCACCACTAGGACAAAGTCCATCACCCCTCCACTTT
TRBV20-1	TRBD2	many	TRBJ2-3	CSARGGGRFTDTQYF	TGCAGTGCTAGAGGAGGCGGGAGATTCACAGATACGCAGTATTTT
TRBV10-2	-	many	TRBJ2-7	CASSENSYEQYF	TGCGCCAGCAGTGAGAACTCCTACGAGCAGTACTTC
TRBV5-4	-	-	TRBJ1-1	CASRPHPGTEAFF	TGTGCCAGCAGACCTCACCCTGGGACTGAAGCTTTCTTT
TRBV7-9	-	many	TRBJ1-1	CASSLGATEAFF	TGTGCCAGCAGCTTAGGTGCCACTGAAGCTTTCTTT
TRBV10-3	TRBD1	-	TRBJ2-7	CAISDKQGNEQYF	TGTGCCATCAGTGACAAACAGGGGAACGAGCAGTACTTC
TRBV4-3	-	-	TRBJ2-2	CASSLGPENTGELFF	TGCGCCAGCAGCCTGGGACCGGAGAACACCGGGGAGCTGTTTTTT
TRBV7-6	-	many	TRBJ2-5	CASSFSYRAGQYF	TGTGCCAGCAGCTTCTCATACCGTGCAGGCCAGTACTTC
TRBV4-3	-	few	TRBJ2-3	CASSQIRADTQYF	TGCGCCAGCAGCCAAATAAGAGCGGATACGCAGTATTTT
TRBV6-4	-	many	TRBJ1-2	CASSDPDRDPLADYGYTF	TGTGCCAGCAGTGACCCCGACCGGGACCCATTGGCCGACTATGGCTACACCTTC
TRBV20-1	TRBD1	many	TRBJ2-7	CSAPPGGQPYEQYF	TGCAGTGCCCCCCCTGGGGGACAGCCCTACGAGCAGTACTTC
TRBV28	-	many	TRBJ2-2	CASSWRANTGELFF	TGTGCCAGCAGTTGGCGGGCGAACACCGGGGAGCTGTTTTTT
TRBV7-2	TRBD2	many	TRBJ2-7	CASSLAGTSGDYEQYF	TGTGCCAGCAGCTTAGCGGGGACTAGCGGGGACTACGAGCAGTACTTC
TRBV20-1	-	few	TRBJ2-3	CSARKRDLSTDTQYF	TGCAGTGCTAGGAAAAGGGACCTAAGCACAGATACGCAGTATTTT
TRBV20-1	-	many	TRBJ1-1	CSPGDGTEAFF	TGCAGCCCCGGGGATGGCACTGAAGCTTTCTTT
TRBV18	-	-	TRBJ1-1	CASSPGSGMGDTEAIF	TGTGCCAGCTCACCCGGCTCCGGAATGGGGGACACTGAAGCTATCTTT
TRBV2	-	many	TRBJ2-3	CASSGSGGTDTQYF	TGTGCCAGCAGTGGGAGTGGGGGCACAGATACGCAGTATTTT
TRBV6-5	-	-	TRBJ2-3	CASSYSTPPGADTQYF	TGTGCCAGCAGTTACTCGACGCCCCCGGGCGCAGATACGCAGTATTTT
TRBV7-2	TRBD1	-	TRBJ1-1	CASSPETGEAFF	TGTGCCAGCAGCCCCGAGACAGGGGAAGCTTTCTTT
TRBV6-2/TRBV6-3	TRBD2	many	TRBJ2-1	CAINRGGSSYNEQFF	TGTGCCATCAATCGGGGGGGCAGTTCCTACAATGAGCAGTTCTTC
TRBV20-1	-	many	TRBJ2-5	CSASPRETQYF	TGCAGTGCCTCGCCCAGGGAGACCCAGTACTTC
TRBV11-2	-	few	TRBJ2-2	CASSLNRLNTGELFF	TGTGCCAGCAGCTTAAACAGGTTGAACACCGGGGAGCTGTTTTTT
TRBV12-3/TRBV12-4	TRBD1	many	TRBJ1-1	CASTHTGGLAFF	TGTGCCAGCACTCATACAGGGGGTTTAGCTTTCTTT
TRBV2	-	many	TRBJ2-6	CASETGLSGANVLTF	TGTGCCAGCGAGACAGGACTCTCTGGGGCCAACGTCCTGACTTTC
TRBV5-1	-	many	TRBJ2-5	CASSLAWGSKETQYF	TGCGCCAGCAGCTTGGCCTGGGGCAGCAAAGAGACCCAGTACTTC
TRBV29-1	-	many	TRBJ1-1	CSVSITEGTEAFF	TGCAGCGTTTCTATTACCGAGGGGACTGAAGCTTTCTTT
TRBV11-3	TRBD1	many	TRBJ2-5	CASSQYRGKETQYF	TGTGCCAGCAGCCAATACAGGGGAAAAGAGACCCAGTACTTC
TRBV29-1	-	medium-sized	TRBJ1-1	CSVAVSGKNTEAFF	TGCAGCGTTGCTGTGTCAGGGAAGAACACTGAAGCTTTCTTT
TRBV11-2	-	many	TRBJ2-7	CASSSSRKQYF	TGTGCCAGCAGCTCCTCGCGTAAGCAGTACTTC
TRBV28	TRBD1	many	TRBJ2-3	CASSRTGTYTQYF	TGTGCCAGCAGCCGGACAGGCACATATACGCAGTATTTT
TRBV2	-	few	TRBJ1-5	CASLYSIEGAQHF	TGTGCCAGCCTTTACAGCATCGAGGGGGCCCAGCATTTT
TRBV4-1	TRBD2	many	TRBJ2-4	CASSPFGTSGRGAKNIQYF	TGCGCCAGCAGCCCCTTCGGGACTAGCGGGAGGGGAGCCAAAAACATTCAGTACTTC
TRBV2	TRBD1	-	TRBJ1-1	CASSRTGPTEAFF	TGTGCCAGCAGTCGGACAGGTCCCACTGAAGCTTTCTTT
TRBV7-8	TRBD2	many	TRBJ2-3	CASSLSGGTDTQYF	TGTGCCAGCAGCTTAAGCGGGGGAACAGATACGCAGTATTTT
TRBV4-3	TRBD1	many	TRBJ2-6	CASSQDLAEIGGRSGANVLTF	TGCGCCAGCAGCCAAGATCTAGCAGAGATAGGGGGCCGGTCTGGGGCCAACGTCCTGACTTTC
TRBV7-9	-	many	TRBJ1-6	CASSSTAGVGNSPLHF	TGTGCCAGCAGCTCGACAGCGGGAGTGGGCAATTCACCCCTCCACTTT
TRBV12-3/TRBV12-4	-	many	TRBJ2-7	CASSLGGVREEYF	TGTGCCAGCAGTTTAGGTGGAGTTAGGGAGGAGTACTTC
TRBV29-1	-	many	TRBJ2-1	CSVEAGVVYNEQFF	TGCAGCGTTGAAGCGGGAGTGGTCTACAATGAGCAGTTCTTC
TRBV7-9	-	-	TRBJ2-5	CASSKQAAQETQYF	TGTGCCAGCAGCAAACAAGCGGCACAAGAGACCCAGTACTTC
TRBV30	-	many	TRBJ2-6	CAWSPGANVLTF	TGTGCCTGGAGCCCTGGGGCCAACGTCCTGACTTTC
TRBV15	TRBD2	-	TRBJ2-1	CATSREVAGAAYNEQFF	TGTGCCACCAGCAGAGAGGTTGCGGGAGCAGCCTACAATGAGCAGTTCTTC
TRBV6-2/TRBV6-3	-	many	TRBJ2-1	CASSYSGFGALQFF	TGTGCCAGCAGTTATTCCGGGTTCGGGGCCCTCCAGTTCTTC
TRBV12-3/TRBV12-4	-	many	TRBJ1-2	CASAVEAGWAGYTF	TGTGCCAGCGCAGTAGAGGCAGGGTGGGCTGGCTACACCTTC
TRBV6-4	-	many	TRBJ2-7	CASSKEQGGSYEQYF	TGTGCCAGCAGTAAAGAACAGGGTGGATCCTACGAGCAGTACTTC
TRBV2	TRBD2	many	TRBJ2-2	CASSGLAKNTGELFF	TGTGCCAGCAGTGGACTAGCGAAGAACACCGGGGAGCTGTTTTTT
TRBV4-2	TRBD1	many	TRBJ2-3	CASSQDFSTGSSDTQYF	TGTGCCAGCAGCCAAGATTTTTCGACAGGGAGTAGTGATACGCAGTATTTT
TRBV11-2	-	few	TRBJ1-1	CASSSSNGRRNTEAFF	TGTGCCAGCAGCTCTTCCAATGGACGGAGGAACACTGAAGCTTTCTTT
TRBV5-1	TRBD2	many	TRBJ2-5	CASTSGREYETQYF	TGCGCCAGCACCTCGGGGAGGGAATACGAGACCCAGTACTTC
TRBV6-5	TRBD1	many	TRBJ1-4	CASHDRAGEKLFF	TGTGCCAGCCACGACAGGGCCGGTGAAAAACTGTTTTTT